This T cell receptor (beta chain) was obtained from a study of T-cell memory formation after mild COVID-19. Across the study: TCR clusters were mostly confined to one donor each.

V lost 4 bases and J 5 bases, leaving 15 bases between the germline ends. The CDR3 sequence is 15 residues long. From germline, CDR1 is MGHRA and CDR2 YSYEKL. Of note for this clonotype: Its antigen is not identified.

General study findings and limits: Nothing showed for sure that second-wave clones peaking on day 37 were SARS-CoV-2 specific. Contracting clones from day 15 to 85 showed balanced CD4/CD8; later expanders favored CD4+.

A single record per CDR3 protein comes from TCRdb applying MiXCR to the 5' RACE reads. The table lists about 250,000 distinct CDR3 sequences, roughly 17% of them singletons. This clonotype was sampled from a man aged 18 to 29 who had mild COVID-19 (a few samples of this study predate the infection). Cell type and time point are not known. This rearrangement joins TRBV4-1 to TRBJ1-5; TRBD1 might be the D (6 bases). Specimen: PBMCs or a T cell subset sorted from them (not recorded which). The CDR3 nucleotides are TGCGCCAGCAGCCCAGGATGGGACATAGATCAGCCCCAGCATTTT. This sequence encodes CASSPGWDIDQPQHF.